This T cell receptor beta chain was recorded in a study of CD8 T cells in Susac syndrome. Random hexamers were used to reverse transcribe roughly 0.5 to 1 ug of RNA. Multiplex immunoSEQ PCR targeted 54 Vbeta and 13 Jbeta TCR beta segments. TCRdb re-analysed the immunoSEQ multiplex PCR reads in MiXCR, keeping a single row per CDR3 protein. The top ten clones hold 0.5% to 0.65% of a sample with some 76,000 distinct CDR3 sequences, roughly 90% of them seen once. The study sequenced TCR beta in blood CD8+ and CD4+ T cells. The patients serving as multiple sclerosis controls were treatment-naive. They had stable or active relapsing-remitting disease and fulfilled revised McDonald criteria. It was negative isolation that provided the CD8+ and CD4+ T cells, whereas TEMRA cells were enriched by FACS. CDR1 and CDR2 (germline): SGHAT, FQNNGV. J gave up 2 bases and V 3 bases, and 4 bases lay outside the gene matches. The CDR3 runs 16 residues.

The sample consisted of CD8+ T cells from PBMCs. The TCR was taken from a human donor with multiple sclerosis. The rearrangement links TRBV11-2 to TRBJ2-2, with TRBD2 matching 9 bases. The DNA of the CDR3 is TGTGCCAGCAGCTTTTTTAGCGGGGGTAACACCGGGGAGCTGTTTTTT. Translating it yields CASSFFSGGNTGELFF.